This TCR beta chain was identified during a study of T-cell reconstitution after alpha-beta-depleted transplantation in children. Points from the study as a whole: T-cell counts and diversity at one year following transplant were attributed mainly to newly produced T cells. Recipient T cells and thymic progenitors that survived gave rise to the high TCRbeta diversity observed at day 60 in some patients. Reportedly, alpha-beta T cells present about two months post-transplant originated from several hundred expanded clones of graft origin.

Trimming cost V 2 bases and J 0 bases, with 2 bases left between them. Germline CDR1 reads SQVTM; CDR2 reads ANQGSEA. This CDR3 has 13 amino acids. TCRbeta library preparation incorporated unique molecular identifiers. TCRdb analysed the PCR reads with MiXCR anew, one entry per CDR3 protein. Seen here are about 980,000 distinct CDR3 sequences, about 31% observed once, and the top ten hold over 25%. Remarks on this clonotype: Its antigen is currently unknown.

The chain has TRBV29-1 and TRBJ2-6; D ambiguous. The source is a boy under three years old who had a stem cell transplant for SCID, so the T cells may come from the graft donor. Sequencing used PBMCs, mostly from graft donor cells, obtained 360 days after TCRalphabeta/CD19-depleted stem cell transplant. The CDR3 DNA follows: TGCAGCGTTGAATCCTCTGGGGCCAACGTCCTGACTTTC. Amino acid sequence: CSVESSGANVLTF.